The following is a T cell receptor beta chain sequence with its context. Its target is unknown. The data stem from a study of shared clonotypes between healthy human individuals. General study findings and limits: On the whole, naive subsets had larger estimated richness than memory subsets had. Rarefaction indicated that sorted-subset sequencing remained incomplete although depth was large.

The germline gives CDR1 SEHNR, CDR2 FQNEAQ (reference sequence). The CDR3 consists of 15 residues. V lost 2 bases, J lost 6 bases, and 13 bases lay in between. Each replicate PCR on the sorted subsets used roughly 190 ng DNA (approximately 27,000 T cell genomes). Per the original data handling: ImmunoSEQ yielded junction-only sequences lacking quality scores, so filtering differed. The data were produced by immunoSEQ multiplex PCR, yet TCRdb's version contains in-frame clones alone and is incomplete. The DNA gave D and trimming, while V, J and clone size come from that table. The data contain 550,000 to 750,000 clones, 92% of them seen just once; the ten biggest clones take up 24%. Naive CD8 cells comprised CD45RO-negative, CCR7-positively selected cells, excluding terminally differentiated effector memory CD45RA+ cells.

The source material was naive CD8+ T cells sorted from blood. This clonotype was sampled from a man aged 25 to 40 in good health. The chain carries TRBV7-9 and TRBJ2-2; D possibly uses TRBD1 or TRBD2 (6 bases each). The CDR3 DNA sequence: TGTGCCAGCAGCTTAAACCTGGGGGGCCCCGGGGAGCTGTTTTTT. Amino acid sequence: CASSLNLGGPGELFF.